A selection of T cell receptor beta chains follows, all from one sample in a study of shared clonotypes between healthy human individuals. Only in-frame clones appear in the TCRdb table, and some are missing; sequencing was by immunoSEQ multiplex PCR. The sample lists around 2.1 million clones; approximately 95% were seen once. The sequenced sample was naive CD4+ T cells sorted from blood. Every receptor here comes from a man between 18 and 35 years old in good health. CDR3s include the opening cysteine and the closing phenylalanine or tryptophan. D genes are given only for firm matches. A clone size is listed for some rows: how often the clone was seen (once, few, many), or a class if it is expanded.

v_gene: TRBV11-2; d_gene: -; j_gene: TRBJ1-2; abundance: -; CDR3nt: TGTGCCAGCAGCTTAGGGGCAAACTATGGCTACACCTTC; CDR3aa: CASSLGANYGYTF
v_gene: TRBV19; d_gene: -; j_gene: TRBJ1-2; abundance: -; CDR3nt: TGTGCGCTCAGTAATAAGGACTTAGGATATGGCTACACCTTC; CDR3aa: CALSNKDLGYGYTF
v_gene: TRBV4-1; d_gene: TRBD1; j_gene: TRBJ1-5; abundance: -; CDR3nt: TGCGCCAGCAGACAAGATAACACAGGGGTTGGCAATCAGCCCCAGCATTTT; CDR3aa: CASRQDNTGVGNQPQHF
v_gene: TRBV30; d_gene: -; j_gene: TRBJ1-1; abundance: -; CDR3nt: TGTGCCTGGAAAAGGGAGAGGGTGACTGAAGCTTTCTTT; CDR3aa: CAWKRERVTEAFF
v_gene: TRBV5-1; d_gene: TRBD2; j_gene: TRBJ2-7; abundance: -; CDR3nt: TGCGCCAGCAGCCTCGGGACTAGCGGGAGCGAGCAGTACTTC; CDR3aa: CASSLGTSGSEQYF
v_gene: TRBV7-2; d_gene: TRBD1; j_gene: TRBJ1-2; abundance: -; CDR3nt: TGTGCCAGCAGCCAACCCCGGACAGGGATGAGTGGCTACACCTTC; CDR3aa: CASSQPRTGMSGYTF
v_gene: TRBV6-5; d_gene: TRBD2; j_gene: TRBJ2-2; abundance: -; CDR3nt: TGTGCCAGCAGACTAGCGGGGTACACCGGGGAGCTGTTTTTT; CDR3aa: CASRLAGYTGELFF
v_gene: TRBV19; d_gene: -; j_gene: TRBJ2-5; abundance: -; CDR3nt: TGTGCCAGTACCAGCCGGGAATTGGGGAGTGAGACCCAGTACTTC; CDR3aa: CASTSRELGSETQYF
v_gene: TRBV15; d_gene: TRBD2; j_gene: TRBJ2-1; abundance: -; CDR3nt: TGTGCCACCAGCAGATTCCAGCGGACTAGCGGGAGTCATGAGCAGTTCTTC; CDR3aa: CATSRFQRTSGSHEQFF
v_gene: TRBV5-6; d_gene: TRBD1; j_gene: TRBJ2-5; abundance: -; CDR3nt: TGTGCCAGCAGCTTGGCAGGGAAGAACAGGGGGACCCAGTACTTC; CDR3aa: CASSLAGKNRGTQYF
v_gene: TRBV30; d_gene: -; j_gene: TRBJ1-3; abundance: -; CDR3nt: TGTGCCTGGAGACATCAGGGGGGAAACACCATATATTTT; CDR3aa: CAWRHQGGNTIYF
v_gene: TRBV19; d_gene: -; j_gene: TRBJ1-1; abundance: once; CDR3nt: TGTGCCAGTAGTGAGGGTGGAGGGACTGAAGCTTTCTTT; CDR3aa: CASSEGGGTEAFF
v_gene: TRBV19; d_gene: -; j_gene: TRBJ1-1; abundance: -; CDR3nt: TGTGCCAGTAGTATCGAGGTCGGCACTGAAGCTTTCTTT; CDR3aa: CASSIEVGTEAFF
v_gene: TRBV30; d_gene: -; j_gene: TRBJ2-7; abundance: -; CDR3nt: TGTGCCTGGAGTGCTGGGGTTAAAGCCTACGAGCAGTACTTC; CDR3aa: CAWSAGVKAYEQYF
v_gene: TRBV30; d_gene: -; j_gene: TRBJ1-1; abundance: -; CDR3nt: TGTGCCTGGAGCGAGGGAGAGACTGAAGCTTTCTTT; CDR3aa: CAWSEGETEAFF
v_gene: TRBV30; d_gene: TRBD1; j_gene: TRBJ1-2; abundance: -; CDR3nt: TGTGCCTGGAGAGCCGGGACAGAGTATGGCTACACCTTC; CDR3aa: CAWRAGTEYGYTF
v_gene: TRBV27; d_gene: TRBD1; j_gene: TRBJ1-1; abundance: once; CDR3nt: TGTGCCAGCAGTTTGGGGACAGGCATGAACACTGAAGCTTTCTTT; CDR3aa: CASSLGTGMNTEAFF
v_gene: TRBV6-6; d_gene: -; j_gene: TRBJ2-5; abundance: -; CDR3nt: TGTGCCAGCCGTGCGGGACAAGAGACCCAGTACTTC; CDR3aa: CASRAGQETQYF
v_gene: TRBV20-1; d_gene: -; j_gene: TRBJ1-2; abundance: -; CDR3nt: TGCAGCTTTAGGGCGGCATATGGCTACACCTTC; CDR3aa: CSFRAAYGYTF
v_gene: TRBV9; d_gene: -; j_gene: TRBJ2-5; abundance: -; CDR3nt: TGTGCCAGCAGCCCCCGGCCCGGGGAGACCCAGTACTTC; CDR3aa: CASSPRPGETQYF
v_gene: TRBV25-1; d_gene: -; j_gene: TRBJ1-5; abundance: -; CDR3nt: TGTGCCAGCAGTGAAACGGGTTACAATCAGCCCCAGCATTTT; CDR3aa: CASSETGYNQPQHF
v_gene: TRBV20-1; d_gene: -; j_gene: TRBJ2-3; abundance: -; CDR3nt: TGCAGTGCTAGAGCAGGGGATACGCAGTATTTT; CDR3aa: CSARAGDTQYF